The clone carrying this TCR beta chain came up a few times. Other DNA sequences of this sample code for an identical CDR3. Clones were sequenced by immunoSEQ multiplex PCR, and TCRdb holds only the in-frame ones, with some missing. The sample has about 76,000 clones, around 86% seen once. The data belong to a study of control samples from healthy donors and cancer patients. This CDR3 region has 15 residues. Germline CDR1 is SGHRS and CDR2 is YFSETQ. V was pared by 0 bases and J by 0 bases, with 6 bases between. V and J are TRBV5-1 and TRBJ2-2; D is uncertain. This clonotype was sampled from a woman in her 50s with colorectal cancer. The sample taken for sequencing was PBMCs. CDR3 bases: TGCGCCAGCAGCTTGGGGGGTTCGAACACCGGGGAGCTGTTTTTT. This translates into CASSLGGSNTGELFF.